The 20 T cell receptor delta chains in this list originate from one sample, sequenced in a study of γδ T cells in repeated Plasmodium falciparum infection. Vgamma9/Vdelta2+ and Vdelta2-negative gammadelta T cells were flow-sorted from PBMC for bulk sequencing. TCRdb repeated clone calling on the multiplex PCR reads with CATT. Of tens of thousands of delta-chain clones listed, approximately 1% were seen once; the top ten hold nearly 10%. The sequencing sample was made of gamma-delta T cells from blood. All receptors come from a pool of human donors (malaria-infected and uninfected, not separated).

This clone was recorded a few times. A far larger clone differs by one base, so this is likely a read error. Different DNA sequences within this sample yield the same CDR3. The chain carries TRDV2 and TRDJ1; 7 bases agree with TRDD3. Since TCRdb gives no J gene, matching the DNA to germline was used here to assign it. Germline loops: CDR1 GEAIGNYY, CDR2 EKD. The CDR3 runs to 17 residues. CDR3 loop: CACDTVSGGLYTDKLIF. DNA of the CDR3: TGCGCCTGTGACACCGTGTCTGGGGGGTTGTACACCGATAAACTCATCTTT.

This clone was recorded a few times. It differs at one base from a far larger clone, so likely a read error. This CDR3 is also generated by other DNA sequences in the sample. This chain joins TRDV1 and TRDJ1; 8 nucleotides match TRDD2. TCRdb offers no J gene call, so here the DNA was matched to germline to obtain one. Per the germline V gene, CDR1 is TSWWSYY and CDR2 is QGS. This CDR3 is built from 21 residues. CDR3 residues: CALGDATFLKGTGLYTDKLIF. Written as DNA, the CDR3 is TGCGCTCTTGGGGACGCAACCTTCCTAAAAGGTACTGGGCTTTACACCGATAAACTCATCTTT.

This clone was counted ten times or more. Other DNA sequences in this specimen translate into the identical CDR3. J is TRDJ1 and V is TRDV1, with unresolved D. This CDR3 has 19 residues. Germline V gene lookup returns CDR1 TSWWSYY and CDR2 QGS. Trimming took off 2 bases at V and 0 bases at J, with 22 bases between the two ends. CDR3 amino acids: CALGEFRPRWVRYTDKLIF. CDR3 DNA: TGTGCTCTTGGGGAATTCCGCCCTAGATGGGTTCGGTACACCGATAAACTCATCTTT.

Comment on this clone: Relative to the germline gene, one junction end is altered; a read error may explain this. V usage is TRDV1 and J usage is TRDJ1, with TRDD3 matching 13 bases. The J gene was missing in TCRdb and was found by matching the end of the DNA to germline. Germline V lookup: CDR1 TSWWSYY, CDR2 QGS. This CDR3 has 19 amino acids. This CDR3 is CSGELGLFTGGYDTDKLIF. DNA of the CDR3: TGCTCTGGGGAACTAGGTCTCTTTACTGGGGGATACGACACCGATAAACTCATCTTT.

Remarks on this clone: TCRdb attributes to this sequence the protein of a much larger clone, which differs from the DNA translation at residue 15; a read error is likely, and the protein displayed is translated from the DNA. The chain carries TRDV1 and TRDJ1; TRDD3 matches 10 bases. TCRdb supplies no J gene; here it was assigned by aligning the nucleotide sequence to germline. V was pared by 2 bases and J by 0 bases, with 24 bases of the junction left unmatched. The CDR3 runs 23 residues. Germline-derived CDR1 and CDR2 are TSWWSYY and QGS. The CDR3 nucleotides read TGTGCTCTTGGGGAATTGGTTCCTACCCCGTGGCTGGGGGATATGCTCTACACCGATAAACTCATCTTT. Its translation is CALGELVPTPWLGDMLYTDKLIF.

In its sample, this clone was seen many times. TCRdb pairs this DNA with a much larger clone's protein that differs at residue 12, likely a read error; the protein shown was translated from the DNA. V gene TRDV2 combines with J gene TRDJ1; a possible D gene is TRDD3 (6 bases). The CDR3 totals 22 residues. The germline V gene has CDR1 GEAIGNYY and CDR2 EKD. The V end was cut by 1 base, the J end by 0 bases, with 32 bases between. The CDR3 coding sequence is TGTGCCTGTGACACTTTAAGGGATGGGGGGACCGATACAGGGGACTACACCGATAAACTCATCTTT. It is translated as CACDTLRDGGTDTGDYTDKLIF.

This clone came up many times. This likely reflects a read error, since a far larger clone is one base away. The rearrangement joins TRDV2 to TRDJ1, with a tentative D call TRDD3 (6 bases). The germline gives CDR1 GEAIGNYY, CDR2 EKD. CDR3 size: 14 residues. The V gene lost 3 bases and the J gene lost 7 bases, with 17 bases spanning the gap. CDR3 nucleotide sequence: TGTGCCTGTGACGCCGTAGATACGCGAGGTAAACTCATCTTT. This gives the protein CACDAVDTRGKLIF.

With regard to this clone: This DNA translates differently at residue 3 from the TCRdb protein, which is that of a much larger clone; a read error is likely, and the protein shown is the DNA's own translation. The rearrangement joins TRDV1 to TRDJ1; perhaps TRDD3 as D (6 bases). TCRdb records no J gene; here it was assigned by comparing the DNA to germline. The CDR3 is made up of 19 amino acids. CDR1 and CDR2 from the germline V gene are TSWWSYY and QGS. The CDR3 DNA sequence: TGTGCTCCTGGGGTCCCGAGTCTCCGATCAAATGAGTACACCGATAAACTCATCTTT. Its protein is CAPGVPSLRSNEYTDKLIF.

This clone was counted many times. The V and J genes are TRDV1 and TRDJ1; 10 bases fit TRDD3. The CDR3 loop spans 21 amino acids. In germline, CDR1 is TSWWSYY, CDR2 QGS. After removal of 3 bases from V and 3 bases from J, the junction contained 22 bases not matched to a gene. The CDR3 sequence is CALGEGKLPTKWGIQADKLIF. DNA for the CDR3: TGTGCTCTTGGGGAGGGGAAACTTCCTACAAAATGGGGGATACAGGCCGATAAACTCATCTTT.

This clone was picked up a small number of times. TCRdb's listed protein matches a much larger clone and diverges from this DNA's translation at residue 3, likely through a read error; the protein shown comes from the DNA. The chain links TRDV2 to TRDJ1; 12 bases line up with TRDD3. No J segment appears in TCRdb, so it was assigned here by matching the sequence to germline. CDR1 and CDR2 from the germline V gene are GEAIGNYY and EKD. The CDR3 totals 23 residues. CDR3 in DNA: TGTGCCCGTGATGAGGTTGCGGACTGGACTGGGGGATACAGGAATACGTACACCGATAAACTCATCTTT. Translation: CARDEVADWTGGYRNTYTDKLIF.

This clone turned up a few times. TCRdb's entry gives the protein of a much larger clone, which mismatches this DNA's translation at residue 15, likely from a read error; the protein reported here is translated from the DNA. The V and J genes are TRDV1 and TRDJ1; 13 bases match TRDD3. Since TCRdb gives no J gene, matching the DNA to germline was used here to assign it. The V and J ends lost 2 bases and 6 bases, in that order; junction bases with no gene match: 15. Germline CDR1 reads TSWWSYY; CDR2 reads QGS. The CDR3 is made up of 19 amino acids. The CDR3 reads CALGESEFQLLGDTNKLIF. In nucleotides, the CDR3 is TGTGCTCTTGGGGAATCTGAGTTCCAGCTACTGGGGGATACGAATAAACTCATCTTT.

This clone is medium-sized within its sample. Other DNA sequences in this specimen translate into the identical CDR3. This CDR3 reads CALGLLPDVLGDQPNTDKLIF. Written as DNA, the CDR3 is TGTGCTCTTGGGCTCCTTCCTGACGTACTGGGGGACCAACCTAACACCGATAAACTCATCTTT. J is TRDJ1 and V is TRDV1, with TRDD3 identical over 9 bases. The junction had 22 bases not matched to a gene; V was cut back by 5 bases and J by 0 bases. Germline V gene lookup returns CDR1 TSWWSYY and CDR2 QGS. The CDR3 extends over 21 amino acids.

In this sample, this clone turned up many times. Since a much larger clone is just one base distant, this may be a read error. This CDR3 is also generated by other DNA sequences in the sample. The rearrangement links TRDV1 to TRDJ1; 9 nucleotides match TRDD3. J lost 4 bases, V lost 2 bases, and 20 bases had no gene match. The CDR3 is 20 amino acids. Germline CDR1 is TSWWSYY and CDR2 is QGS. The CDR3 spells CALGEKVHLPWGIVVDKLIF. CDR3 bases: TGTGCTCTTGGGGAAAAGGTCCATCTGCCGTGGGGGATAGTTGTCGATAAACTCATCTTT.

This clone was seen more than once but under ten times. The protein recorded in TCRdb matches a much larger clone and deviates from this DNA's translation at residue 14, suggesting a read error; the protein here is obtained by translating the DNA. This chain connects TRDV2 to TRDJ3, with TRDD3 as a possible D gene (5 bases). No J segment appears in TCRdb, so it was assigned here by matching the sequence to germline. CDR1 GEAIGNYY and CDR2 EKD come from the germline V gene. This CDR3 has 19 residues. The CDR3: CACDTGGALSSWDIRQMFF. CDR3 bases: TGTGCCTGTGACACGGGTGGGGCCCTTAGCTCCTGGGACATCCGACAGATGTTTTTC.

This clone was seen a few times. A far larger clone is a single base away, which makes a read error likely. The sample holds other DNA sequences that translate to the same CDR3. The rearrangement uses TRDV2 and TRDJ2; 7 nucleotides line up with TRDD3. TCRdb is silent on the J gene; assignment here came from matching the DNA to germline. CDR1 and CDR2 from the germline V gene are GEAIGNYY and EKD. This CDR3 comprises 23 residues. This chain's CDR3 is CACAKRKLGPGWGFPSLTAQLFF. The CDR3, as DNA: TGTGCCTGTGCCAAAAGAAAACTTGGTCCGGGCTGGGGGTTTCCCTCTTTGACGGCACAACTCTTCTTT.

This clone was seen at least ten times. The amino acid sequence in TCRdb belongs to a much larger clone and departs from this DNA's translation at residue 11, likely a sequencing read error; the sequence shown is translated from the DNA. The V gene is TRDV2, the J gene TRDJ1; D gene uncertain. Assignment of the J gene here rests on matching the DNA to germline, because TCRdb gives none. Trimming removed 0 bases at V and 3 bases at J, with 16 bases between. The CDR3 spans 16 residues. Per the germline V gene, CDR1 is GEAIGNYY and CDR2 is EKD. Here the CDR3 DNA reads TGTGCCTGTGACACCGTTGAACGGAGGTACGCCGATAAACTCATCTTT. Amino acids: CACDTVERRYADKLIF.

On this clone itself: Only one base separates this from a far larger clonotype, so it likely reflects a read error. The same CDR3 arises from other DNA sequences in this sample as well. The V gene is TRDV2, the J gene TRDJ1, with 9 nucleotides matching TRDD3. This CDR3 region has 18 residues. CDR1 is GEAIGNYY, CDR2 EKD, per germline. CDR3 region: CACDTLGDTLPVADKLIF. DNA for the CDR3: TGTGCCTGTGACACCCTCGGGGATACGCTTCCCGTCGCCGATAAACTCATTTTT.

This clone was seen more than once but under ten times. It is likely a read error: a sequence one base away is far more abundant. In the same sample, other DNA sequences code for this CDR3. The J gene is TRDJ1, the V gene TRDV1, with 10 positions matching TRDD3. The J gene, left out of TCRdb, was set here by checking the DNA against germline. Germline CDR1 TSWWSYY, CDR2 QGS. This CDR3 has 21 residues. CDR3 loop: CALGELGPTELLGDWCDKLIF. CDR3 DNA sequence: TGTGCTCTCGGGGAACTCGGTCCTACAGAGCTACTGGGGGATTGGTGCGATAAACTCATCTTT.

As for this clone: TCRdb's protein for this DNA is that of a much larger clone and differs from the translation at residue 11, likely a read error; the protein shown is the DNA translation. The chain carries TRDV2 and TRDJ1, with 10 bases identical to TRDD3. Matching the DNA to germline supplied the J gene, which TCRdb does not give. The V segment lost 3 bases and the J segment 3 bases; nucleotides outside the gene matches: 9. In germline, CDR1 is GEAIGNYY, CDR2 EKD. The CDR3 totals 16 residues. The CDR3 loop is CACDSLGDSAADKLIF. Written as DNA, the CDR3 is TGTGCCTGTGACTCACTGGGGGATTCAGCCGCCGATAAACTCATCTTT.

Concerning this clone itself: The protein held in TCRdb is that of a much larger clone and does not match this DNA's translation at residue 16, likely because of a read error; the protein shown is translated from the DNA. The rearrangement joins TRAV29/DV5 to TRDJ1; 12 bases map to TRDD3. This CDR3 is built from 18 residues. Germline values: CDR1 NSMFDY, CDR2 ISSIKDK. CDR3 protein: CAASRLDLGDTCTDKPIF. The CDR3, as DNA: TGTGCAGCAAGCCGGTTAGACCTGGGGGATACGTGCACCGATAAACCCATCTTT. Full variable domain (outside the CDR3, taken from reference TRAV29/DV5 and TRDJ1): DQQVKQNSPSLSVQEGRISILNCDYTNSMFDYFLWYKKYPAEGPTFLISISSIKDKNEDGRFTVFLNKSAKHLSLHIVPSQPGDSAVYFCAASRLDLGDTCTDKPIFGKGTRVTVEP.